This T cell receptor beta chain was sequenced during a study of shared clonotypes between healthy human individuals. Study-level information: Researchers drew samples from a couple of women and three men aged 18 to 49. Each donor's CD8 memory used one plate, CD8 naive two, each CD4 subset three.

Naive CD8 isolation took CD45RO-negative cells positively selected for CCR7 and excluded terminally differentiated effector memory CD45RA+ cells. The table lists this clone with a few counts. Its antigen is not identified. V lost 8 bases and J 6 bases, leaving 4 bases between the germline ends. CDR3 length: 9 amino acids. CDR1 is SNHLY and CDR2 is FYNNEI in the germline V gene. Study findings and constraints: Between a handful of donors, naive CD4 clonotypes were shared at a level of around 5.2%. The study found lower generation probabilities in non-shared clonotypes than in those shared by all four donors.

Using immunoSEQ multiplex PCR, the repertoire was profiled, and TCRdb retains in-frame clones only, with some absent. Here the sample spans some 2,100,000 clones, about 92% being singletons. What was sequenced was naive CD8+ T cells from PBMCs. This receptor was taken from a man between 18 and 29 years old in good health. Some clones in this sample may be carry-over from other donors' samples. The V call is TRBV2, the J call TRBJ1-1; D is uncertain. Here the CDR3 reads CASGAEAFF. The CDR3 DNA sequence: TGTGCCAGCGGGGCTGAAGCTTTCTTT. The whole variable domain, filled in from reference TRBV2 and TRBJ1-1, reads EPEVTQTPSHQVTQMGQEVILRCVPISNHLYFYWYRQILGQKVEFLVSFYNNEISEKSEIFDDQFSVERPDGSNFTLKIRSTKLEDSAMYFCASGAEAFFGQGTRLTVV.